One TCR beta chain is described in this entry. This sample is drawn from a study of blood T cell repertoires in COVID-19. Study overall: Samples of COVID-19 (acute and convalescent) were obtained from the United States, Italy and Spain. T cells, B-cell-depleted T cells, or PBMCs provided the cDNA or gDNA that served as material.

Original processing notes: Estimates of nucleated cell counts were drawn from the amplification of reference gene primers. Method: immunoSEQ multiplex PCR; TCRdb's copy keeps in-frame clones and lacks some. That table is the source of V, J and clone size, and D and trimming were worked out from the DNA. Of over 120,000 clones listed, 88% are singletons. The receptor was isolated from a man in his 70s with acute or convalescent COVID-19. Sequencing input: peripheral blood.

CDR3 region: CASSRGGASRTDTQYF. The CDR3 nucleotides read TGTGCCAGCAGCCGAGGGGGGGCTAGCAGAACAGATACGCAGTATTTT. The chain carries TRBV3-1 (or the pseudogene TRBV3-2) and TRBJ2-3; tentatively, D is TRBD2 (7 bases). Germline V CDR1 and CDR2: LGHDT, YNNKEL (reference sequence). The CDR3 covers 16 residues. The ends were cut back, 4 bases at V and 3 bases at J, with 17 bases in the middle.